This T cell receptor (beta chain) originates from a study of technical replicates of blood from a handful of donors. Libraries were prepared by immunoSEQ multiplex PCR; TCRdb keeps only in-frame clonotypes and omits some of them. Found here are approximately 73,000 clones, roughly 94% of them singletons; the top ten hold about 0.27%. Input material: T cells isolated from PBMCs. The source of this sequence is a human donor in good health.

The CDR3 is CASSFRLVAGGTYEQYF. The DNA of the CDR3 is TGTGCCAGCAGTTTCCGGCTTGTGGCAGGGGGCACCTACGAGCAGTACTTC. This rearrangement joins TRBV28 to TRBJ2-7, with 8 bases matching TRBD1. From germline, CDR1 is MDHEN and CDR2 SYDVKM. Trimming took 3 bases from V and 2 from J; bases not matched to a gene: 12. The length of the CDR3 is 17 residues.